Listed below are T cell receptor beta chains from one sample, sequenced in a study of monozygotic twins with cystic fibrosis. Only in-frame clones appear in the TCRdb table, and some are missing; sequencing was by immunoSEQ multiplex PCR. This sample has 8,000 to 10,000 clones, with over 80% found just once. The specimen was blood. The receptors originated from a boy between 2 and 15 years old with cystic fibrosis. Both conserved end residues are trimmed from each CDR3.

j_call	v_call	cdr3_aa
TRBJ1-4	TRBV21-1	ASPQGVEKLF
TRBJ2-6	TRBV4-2	ASSQVVSSGANVLT
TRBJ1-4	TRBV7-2	ASSRDSTNEKLF
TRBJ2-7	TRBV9	ASSVEERGEYEQY
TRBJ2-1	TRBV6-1	ASRKRGAGNEQF
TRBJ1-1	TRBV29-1	SVGLVGNEAF
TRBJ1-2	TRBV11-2	ASSPGQGNYGYT
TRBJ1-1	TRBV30	ACSGSTEAF
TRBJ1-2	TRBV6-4	ASRSDGANYGYT
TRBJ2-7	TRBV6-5	ASSYLISTPWEQY
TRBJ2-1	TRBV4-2	ASSQEGSVEQF
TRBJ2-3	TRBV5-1	ASSEGELAGGTDTQY
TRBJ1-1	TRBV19	ASSTQVRTEAF
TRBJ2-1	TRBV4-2	ASSWASHNEQF
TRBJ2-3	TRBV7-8	ASRGKATDTQY
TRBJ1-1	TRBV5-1	ASSQTGRPEAF
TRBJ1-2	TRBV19	ASSPGEAARGYT
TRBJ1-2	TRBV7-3	ASSPHQTGVFGYT
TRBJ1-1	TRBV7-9	ASSLEGTSAF
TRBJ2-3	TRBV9	ASSVGVGRGTDTQY
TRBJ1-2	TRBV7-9	ASTDSLYYGYT
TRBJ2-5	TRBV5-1	ASSLQSGRETQY
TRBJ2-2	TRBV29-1	SVEGNTGELF
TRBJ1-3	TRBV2	ASNEDSGNTIY
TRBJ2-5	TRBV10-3	AISESSGRGLGETQY
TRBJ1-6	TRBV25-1	ASSAAQGRSPLH
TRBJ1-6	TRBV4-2	ASSPSRDGNSPLH
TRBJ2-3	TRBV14	ASSHIDTQY
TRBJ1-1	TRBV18	ASSPGAEGEAF
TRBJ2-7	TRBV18	ASSRTRDSLEQY
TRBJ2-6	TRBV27	ASSWLGDRGPSSGANVLT
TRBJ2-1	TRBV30	AWSPLSGYNEQF